This T cell receptor (beta chain) was captured by sequencing in a study of T cells in Graves' hyperthyroidism and ophthalmopathy. This clonotype has just a few counts. TCR beta CDR3 regions were amplified from RNA transcripts. With the HTBI primer set, the TCR CDR3 went through a first round of RT-PCR. TCRdb processed the multiplex PCR reads anew with MiXCR; each CDR3 protein has one entry. The sample includes 600,000 to 700,000 distinct CDR3 sequences, nearly 45% seen only once; the top ten take more than 7%. The germline V gene has CDR1 SGHRS and CDR2 YFSETQ. V lost 0 bases, J lost 11 bases, and 14 bases lay in between. CDR3 length: 13 residues.

Specimen: peripheral blood or thyroid tissue (not recorded which). This receptor was identified in an adult man with Graves' disease, either hyperthyroidism or ophthalmopathy (not recorded which). The chain has TRBV5-1 and TRBJ1-1, with a possible D match to TRBD1 (5 bases). CDR3 in amino acids: CASSLELGVGAFF. Here the CDR3 DNA reads TGCGCCAGCAGCTTGGAGCTGGGGGTAGGTGCTTTCTTT.